This TCR beta chain was documented in a study of shared clonotypes between healthy human individuals. V was pared by 6 bases and J by 2 bases, with 0 bases of the junction left unmatched. This CDR3 has 14 amino acids. The germline V gene encodes CDR1 MNHNY and CDR2 SVGAGI (reference sequence). This clone was seen only once. The antigen is not known. Overall study findings and caveats: Since donors were few, the genetic and exposure-history diversity represented was limited. Relative to memory subsets, naive subsets generally showed larger estimated richness.

Data came from immunoSEQ multiplex PCR; TCRdb stores just in-frame clones and leaves some out. The sample lists about 1 million clones; roughly 74% were seen once. Adult donors, all healthy and HIV-negative, had no recent acute infections or vaccinations. Among the donors, all were Caucasian adults who lived in Nashville, Tennessee. The source material was memory CD4+ T cells from PBMCs. As for subset: CD45RA-negative fraction. The clonotype comes from a man between 18 and 29 years old in good health. Some clones in this sample may be carry-over from other donors' samples. The V call is TRBV6-6, the J call TRBJ2-6; 8 bases agree with TRBD1. The CDR3 here is CASSRGPGANVLTF. The CDR3 DNA is TGTGCCAGCAGCAGGGGGCCTGGGGCCAACGTCCTGACTTTC.